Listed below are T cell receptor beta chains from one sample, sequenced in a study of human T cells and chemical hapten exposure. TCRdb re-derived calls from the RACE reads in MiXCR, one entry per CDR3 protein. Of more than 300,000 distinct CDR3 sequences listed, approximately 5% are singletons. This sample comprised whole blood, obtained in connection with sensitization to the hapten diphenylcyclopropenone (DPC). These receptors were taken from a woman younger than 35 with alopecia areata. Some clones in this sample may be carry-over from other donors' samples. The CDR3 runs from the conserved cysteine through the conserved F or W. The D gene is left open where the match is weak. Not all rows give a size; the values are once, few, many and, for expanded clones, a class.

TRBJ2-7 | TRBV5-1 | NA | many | TGCGCCAGCAGGGAAGAACAAGACTCCTACGAGCAGTACTTC | CASREEQDSYEQYF
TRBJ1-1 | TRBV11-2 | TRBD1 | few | TGTGCCAGCAGCTTCCGGACAGGGACCACTGAAGCTTTCTTT | CASSFRTGTTEAFF
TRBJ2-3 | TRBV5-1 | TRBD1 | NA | TGCGCCAGCAGCCCGTATGTGACAGGGCCCTTCACAGATACGCAGTATTTT | CASSPYVTGPFTDTQYF
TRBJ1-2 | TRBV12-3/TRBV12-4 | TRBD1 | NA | TGTGCCAGCAGCCAGACCGACAGGGGGGGAATCTATGGCTACACCTTC | CASSQTDRGGIYGYTF
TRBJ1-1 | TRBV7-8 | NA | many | TGTGCCAGCAGCCTAGCCAGCGGCACTGAAGCTTTCTTT | CASSLASGTEAFF
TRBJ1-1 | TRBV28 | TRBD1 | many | TGTGCCAGCAGTCCGCTCACCCGACAGGGACACCATTCCAGTTTCACTGAAGCTTTCTTT | CASSPLTRQGHHSSFTEAFF
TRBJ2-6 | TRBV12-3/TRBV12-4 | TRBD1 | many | TGTGCCAGCACCGGGACAGGGGGGGCCAACGTCCTGACTTTC | CASTGTGGANVLTF
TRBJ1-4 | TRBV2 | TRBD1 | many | TGTGCCAGCAGTGACCTCCCGGGACAGGCCAATGAAAAACTGTTTTTT | CASSDLPGQANEKLFF
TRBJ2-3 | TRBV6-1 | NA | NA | TGTGCCAGCAGTGATTACTTCACAGATACGCAGTATTTT | CASSDYFTDTQYF
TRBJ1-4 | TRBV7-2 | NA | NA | TGTGCCAGCAGCTTAGTTGCGCCGGGGGAAAAACTGTTTTTT | CASSLVAPGEKLFF
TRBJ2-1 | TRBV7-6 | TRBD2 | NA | TGTGCCAGCACCGTAGGGGCGGGGGGGCTTGATGAGCAGTTCTTC | CASTVGAGGLDEQFF
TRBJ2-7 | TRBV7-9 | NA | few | TGTGCCAGCAGCTCTCCTGGGAGTCCGAACGAGCAGTACTTC | CASSSPGSPNEQYF
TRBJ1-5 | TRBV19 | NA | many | TGTGCCAGTAGTATAGATGAGAGGCAGCCCCAGCATTTT | CASSIDERQPQHF
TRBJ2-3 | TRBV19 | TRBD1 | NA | TGTGCCAGTAGTGGTGAGGGACAGGGAGGTGAGACAGATACGCAGTATTTT | CASSGEGQGGETDTQYF
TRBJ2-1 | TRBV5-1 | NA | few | TGCGCCAGCAGCTTGTCCGGACGAACGGATGAGCAGTTCTTC | CASSLSGRTDEQFF
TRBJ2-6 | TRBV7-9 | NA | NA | TGTGCCAGCAGCCCTAGAGGAGCCAACGTCCTGACTTTC | CASSPRGANVLTF
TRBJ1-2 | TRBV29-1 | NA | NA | TGCAGCGTCCCGAAAACAGGGCTGAACTATGGCTACACCTTC | CSVPKTGLNYGYTF
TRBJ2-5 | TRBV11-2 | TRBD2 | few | TGTGCCAGCAGCCCAAGTAGCGGGGGGACCCAAGAGACCCAGTACTTC | CASSPSSGGTQETQYF
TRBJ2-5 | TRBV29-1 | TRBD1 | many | TGCAGCGTTGCCGGGACAGACCAAGAGACCCAGTACTTC | CSVAGTDQETQYF
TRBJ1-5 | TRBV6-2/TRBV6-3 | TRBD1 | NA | TGTGCCAGCGAGACAGGGGGCTGGAGCAATCAGCCCCAGCATTTT | CASETGGWSNQPQHF
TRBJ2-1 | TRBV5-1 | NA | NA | TGCGCCAGCAGCAACCAGGGGAGCCATGAGCAGTTCTTC | CASSNQGSHEQFF
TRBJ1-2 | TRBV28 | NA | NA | TGTGCCAGCAGTGGGGTTGGTGGCTACACCTTC | CASSGVGGYTF
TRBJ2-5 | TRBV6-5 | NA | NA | TGTGCCAGCAGTTACGCCCCAACGGAGACCCAGTACTTC | CASSYAPTETQYF
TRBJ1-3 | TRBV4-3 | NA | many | TGCGCCAGCAGCCAAGACGACGGACGTGGAAACACCATATATTTT | CASSQDDGRGNTIYF
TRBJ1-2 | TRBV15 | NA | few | TGTGCCACCAGCAGAGGGGCGGGTAACTATGGCTACACCTTC | CATSRGAGNYGYTF
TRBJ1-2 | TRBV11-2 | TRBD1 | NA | TGTGCCAGCAGCTTAGAGACAGGGAACCACTATGGCTACACCTTC | CASSLETGNHYGYTF
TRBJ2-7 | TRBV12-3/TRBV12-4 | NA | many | TGTGCCAGCAGTTTTCAGGGGCCCTACGAGCAGTACTTC | CASSFQGPYEQYF
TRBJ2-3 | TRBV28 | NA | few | TGTGCCAGCAGTTCCCGGGACGGTTGGTGGGATACAGATACGCAGTATTTT | CASSSRDGWWDTDTQYF
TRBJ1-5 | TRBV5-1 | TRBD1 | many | TGTGCCAGCAGCTCGGGACAGGGAGGGCAGCCCCAGCATTTT | CASSSGQGGQPQHF
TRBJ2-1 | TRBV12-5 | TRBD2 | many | TGTGCTAGTGGTTTGGTACTGAGCGGGGGCTCGGATGAGCAGTTCTTC | CASGLVLSGGSDEQFF
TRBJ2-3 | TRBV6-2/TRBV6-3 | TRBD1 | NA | TGTGCCAGCAGTACACGACAGGGGAGCACAGATACGCAGTATTTT | CASSTRQGSTDTQYF
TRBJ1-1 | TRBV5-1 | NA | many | TGCGCCAGCAGCTTGGCGGACCTGGATAAAGCTTTCTTT | CASSLADLDKAFF
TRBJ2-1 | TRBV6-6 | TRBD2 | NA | TGTGCCAGCAGTACCCGTCTTTTCGGAGCGGGGCCACAGTATGAGCAGTTCTTC | CASSTRLFGAGPQYEQFF
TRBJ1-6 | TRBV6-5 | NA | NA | TGTGCCAGCAACAGGGCGAGAGATTCACCCCTCCACTTT | CASNRARDSPLHF
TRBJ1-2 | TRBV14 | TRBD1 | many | TGTGCCAGCAGCCAAAGGACAGGATTAAACTATGGCTACACCTTC | CASSQRTGLNYGYTF
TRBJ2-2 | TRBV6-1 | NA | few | TGTGCCAGCGTTGACGGGGAGCTGTTTTTT | CASVDGELFF
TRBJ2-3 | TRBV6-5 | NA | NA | TGTGCCAGCAGTTACTCTTTGTCGGCCGATACGCAGTATTTT | CASSYSLSADTQYF
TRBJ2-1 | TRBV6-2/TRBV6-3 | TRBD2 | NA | TGTGCCAGCACCAACCTAGCGGGAAGCGTGGCGAATGAGCAGTTCTTC | CASTNLAGSVANEQFF
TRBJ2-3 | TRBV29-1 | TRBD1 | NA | TGCAGCGTCGAAGGGACAGGGCGAAGCACAGATACGCAGTATTTT | CSVEGTGRSTDTQYF
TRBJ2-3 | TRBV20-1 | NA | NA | TGCAGTGCTAGGGTACGTCGAATAATACGAGATACGCAGTATTTT | CSARVRRIIRDTQYF
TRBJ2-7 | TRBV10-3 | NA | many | TGTGCCATCAGTGAAGGAACAGACTACGAGCAGTACTTC | CAISEGTDYEQYF
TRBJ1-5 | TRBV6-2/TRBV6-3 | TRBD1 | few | TGTGCCTCCGTACGGGGACAGGGTTACAATCAGCCCCAGCATTTT | CASVRGQGYNQPQHF
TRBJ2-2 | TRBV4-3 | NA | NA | TGCGCCAGCAGCCATGGGGGGTTGGAGTCCGGGGAGCTGTTTTTT | CASSHGGLESGELFF
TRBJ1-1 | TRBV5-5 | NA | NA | TGTGCCAGCAGCTTACAGTGGGGGAACACTGAAGCTTTCTTT | CASSLQWGNTEAFF
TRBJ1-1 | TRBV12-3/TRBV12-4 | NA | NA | TGTGCCAGCCTACCTCGGTTTGAGAGCACTGAAGCTTTCTTT | CASLPRFESTEAFF
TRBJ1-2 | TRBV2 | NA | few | TGTGCCGGCCGGGCCGTTCGCTATGGCTACACCTTC | CAGRAVRYGYTF
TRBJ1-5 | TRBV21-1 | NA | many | TGTGCCAGCACCAAGGGAGGGCTCAGGGTCAACAATCAGCCCCAGCATTTT | CASTKGGLRVNNQPQHF
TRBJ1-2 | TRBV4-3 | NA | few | TGCGCCAGCAGCCAAGACAGGTCTTATACCGATGGCTACACCTTC | CASSQDRSYTDGYTF
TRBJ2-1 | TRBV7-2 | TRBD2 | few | TGTGCCAGCAGACCTGTAGCGGGGGGCGTCAATGAGCAGTTCTTC | CASRPVAGGVNEQFF
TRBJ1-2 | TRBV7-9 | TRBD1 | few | TGTGCCAGCAGCCCTAGGACAGGGGTCTATGGCTACACCTTC | CASSPRTGVYGYTF
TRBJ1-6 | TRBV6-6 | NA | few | TGTGCCAGCAGTGAAGATAATTCACCCCTCCACTTT | CASSEDNSPLHF
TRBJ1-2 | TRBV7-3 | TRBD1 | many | TGTGCCAGCAGCCCGCCTGACAGGGGATCGAATGGCTACACCTTC | CASSPPDRGSNGYTF
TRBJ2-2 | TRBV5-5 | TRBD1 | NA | TGTGCCAGCAGCTTTGGACAGGGGTACACCGGGGAGCTGTTTTTT | CASSFGQGYTGELFF
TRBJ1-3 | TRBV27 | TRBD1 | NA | TGTGCCAGCAGTCGACAGGGCAGTATCAGCTCTGGAAACACCATATATTTT | CASSRQGSISSGNTIYF
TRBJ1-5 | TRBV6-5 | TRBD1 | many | TGTGCCAGCAGTACAGGGGGCCTTGGCAATCAGCCCCAGCATTTT | CASSTGGLGNQPQHF
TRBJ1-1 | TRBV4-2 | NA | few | TGTGCCAGCAGCCAGTTGGGACCCAGGGACACTGAAGCTTTCTTT | CASSQLGPRDTEAFF
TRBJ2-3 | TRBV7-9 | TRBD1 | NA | TGTGCCAGCAGCTTCGAGACGGGACAGGAGGAAAGCACAGATACGCAGTATTTT | CASSFETGQEESTDTQYF
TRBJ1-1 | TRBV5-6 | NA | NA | TGTGCCAGCAGCTTGCAACAGGGTCAGTTACGGCGGACTGAAGCTTTCTTT | CASSLQQGQLRRTEAFF
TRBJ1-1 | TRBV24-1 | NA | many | TGTGCCACCAGTAATGGGGACACTGAAGCTTTCTTT | CATSNGDTEAFF